Following are 8 T cell receptor beta chains from one sample sequenced in a study of cytomegalovirus exposure and HLA in healthy donors. Researchers ran the PCR with 60 Vbeta and 13 Jbeta primers. Sequencing used immunoSEQ multiplex PCR; TCRdb keeps in-frame clones, though not all of them. Of 150,000 to 200,000 clones listed, over 80% are singletons. Specimen: PBMCs. The source of these receptors is a male donor in good health and CMV-seropositive.

V is TRBV30 and J is TRBJ1-4, with D maybe TRBD1 (6 bases). Germline V gives CDR1 GTSNPN, CDR2 SVGIG (reference sequence). The CDR3 length is 13 residues. V dropped 3 bases and J dropped 3 bases, with 8 bases sitting between them. The CDR3 loop is CAWSGQPNEKLFF. Here the CDR3 DNA reads TGTGCCTGGAGCGGACAGCCTAATGAAAAACTGTTTTTT.

CDR3 in DNA: TGTGCCAGCAGCCCGCGACAGACCTACGAGCAGTACTTC. Translating gives CASSPRQTYEQYF. The chain uses TRBV7-9 and TRBJ2-7, with D possibly being TRBD1 (5 bases). The CDR3 covers 13 residues. The V end lost 5 bases, the J end lost 2 bases, and 10 bases lay between the germline ends. Per germline, CDR1 SEHNR and CDR2 FQNEAQ (reference sequence).

The rearrangement joins TRBV2 to TRBJ2-7; perhaps TRBD1 as D (6 bases). Trimming left V 6 bases short and J 2 bases short, with 11 bases between. Germline CDR1 reads SNHLY; CDR2 reads FYNNEI. This CDR3 has 13 residues. For the CDR3, the DNA is TGTGCCAGCAGGCCCACAGGGACCTACGAGCAGTACTTC. The encoded protein is CASRPTGTYEQYF. The variable domain in full, completed from reference TRBV2 and TRBJ2-7, reads EPEVTQTPSHQVTQMGQEVILRCVPISNHLYFYWYRQILGQKVEFLVSFYNNEISEKSEIFDDQFSVERPDGSNFTLKIRSTKLEDSAMYFCASRPTGTYEQYFGPGTRLTVT.

The chain is built from TRBV28 and TRBJ2-1; 9 bases line up with TRBD2. Germline V gene data show CDR1 as MDHEN and CDR2 as SYDVKM. J lost 5 bases, V lost 6 bases, and 8 bases had no gene match. The CDR3 totals 15 residues. CDR3 residues: CASSLTSGPHNEQFF. The CDR3, as DNA: TGTGCCAGCAGCCTTACTAGCGGGCCCCACAATGAGCAGTTCTTC.

The V and J genes are TRBV7-2 and TRBJ2-5; TRBD2 aligns across 15 bases. The V segment lost 2 bases and the J segment 9 bases; nucleotides outside the gene matches: 10. The CDR3 sequence is 17 residues long. Germline V gene lookup returns CDR1 SGHTA and CDR2 FQGNSA. The CDR3 loop is CASSLFGTSGGNGAQYF. DNA of the CDR3: TGTGCCAGCAGCTTATTTGGGACTAGCGGGGGGAACGGGGCCCAGTACTTC.

The chain recombines TRBV11-1 with TRBJ2-7; 9 nucleotides match TRBD1. The CDR3 covers 14 residues. Germline CDR1 SGHAT, CDR2 FQDESV (reference sequence). V shed 5 bases and J 6 bases; nucleotides not matched to a gene: 8. The CDR3 loop is CASSPTGGAAEQYF. CDR3 DNA sequence: TGTGCCAGCAGCCCCACAGGGGGCGCAGCCGAGCAGTACTTC.

This clone was recorded only once. J is TRBJ2-1 and V is TRBV2, with D perhaps TRBD2 (6 bases). V lost 6 bases, J lost 5 bases, and 14 bases lay in between. This CDR3 contains 14 residues. Germline CDR1 is SNHLY and CDR2 is FYNNEI. For the CDR3, the DNA is TGTGCCAGCAGACGAGGGTCGGGAGACAATGAGCAGTTCTTC. This translates into CASRRGSGDNEQFF.

The chain combines TRBV7-9 with TRBJ2-3; 9 bases line up with TRBD2. Germline trimming cut 2 bases from V and 3 bases from J; bases unmatched to any gene: 3. Germline V lookup: CDR1 SEHNR, CDR2 FQNEAQ (reference sequence). This CDR3 has 15 residues. The CDR3 bases are TGTGCCAGCAGCTTACTTAGCGGGAGTACAGATACGCAGTATTTT. This encodes CASSLLSGSTDTQYF. Full variable domain (outside the CDR3, taken from reference TRBV7-9 and TRBJ2-3): DTGVSQNPRHKITKRGQNVTFRCDPISEHNRLYWYRQTLGQGPEFLTYFQNEAQLEKSRLLSDRFSAERPKGSFSTLEIQRTEQGDSAMYLCASSLLSGSTDTQYFGPGTRLTVL.